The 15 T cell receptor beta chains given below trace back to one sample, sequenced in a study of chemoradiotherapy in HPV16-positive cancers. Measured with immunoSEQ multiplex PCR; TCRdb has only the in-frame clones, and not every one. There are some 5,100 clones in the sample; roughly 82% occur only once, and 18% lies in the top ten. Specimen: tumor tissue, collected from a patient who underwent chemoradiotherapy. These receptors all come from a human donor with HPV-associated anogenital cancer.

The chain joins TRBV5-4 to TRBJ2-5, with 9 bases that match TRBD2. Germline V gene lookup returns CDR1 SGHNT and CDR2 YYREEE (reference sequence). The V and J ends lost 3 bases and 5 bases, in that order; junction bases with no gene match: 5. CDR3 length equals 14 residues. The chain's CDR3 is CASSSAGGQETQYF. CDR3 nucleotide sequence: TGTGCCAGCAGCTCAGCGGGAGGACAGGAGACCCAGTACTTC. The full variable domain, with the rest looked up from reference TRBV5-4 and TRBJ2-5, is ETGVTQSPTHLIKTRGQQVTLRCSSQSGHNTVSWYQQALGQGPQFIFQYYREEENGRGNFPPRFSGLQFPNYSSELNVNALELDDSALYLCASSSAGGQETQYFGPGTRLLVL.

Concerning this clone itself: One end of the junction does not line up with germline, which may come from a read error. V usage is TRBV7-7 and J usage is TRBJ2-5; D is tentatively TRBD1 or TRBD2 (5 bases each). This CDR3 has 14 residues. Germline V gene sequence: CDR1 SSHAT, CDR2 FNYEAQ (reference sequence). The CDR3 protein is CASSTRGRAGTQYF. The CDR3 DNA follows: TGTGCTAGCAGCACACGGGGCCGGGCAGGTACCCAGTACTTC.

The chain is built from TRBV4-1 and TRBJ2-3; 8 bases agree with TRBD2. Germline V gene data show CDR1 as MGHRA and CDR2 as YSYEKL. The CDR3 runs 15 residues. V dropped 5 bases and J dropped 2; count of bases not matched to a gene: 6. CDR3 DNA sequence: TGCGCCAGCAGCGCGCGGGAGGCGCTCACAGATACGCAGTATTTT. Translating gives CASSAREALTDTQYF.

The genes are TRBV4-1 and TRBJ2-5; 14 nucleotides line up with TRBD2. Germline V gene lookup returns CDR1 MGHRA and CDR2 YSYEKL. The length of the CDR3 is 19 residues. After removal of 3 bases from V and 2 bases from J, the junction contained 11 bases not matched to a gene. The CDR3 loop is CASSHRGLAGGPGQETQYF. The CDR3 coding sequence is TGCGCCAGCAGCCACCGTGGACTAGCGGGGGGCCCCGGTCAAGAGACCCAGTACTTC.

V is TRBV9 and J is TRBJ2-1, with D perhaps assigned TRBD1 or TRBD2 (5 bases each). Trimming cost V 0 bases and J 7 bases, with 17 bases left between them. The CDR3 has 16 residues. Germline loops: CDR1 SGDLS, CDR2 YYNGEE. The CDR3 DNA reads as TGTGCCAGCAGCGTAGAGGGGCTAGCCGCTGGGAATGAGCAGTTCTTC. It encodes CASSVEGLAAGNEQFF.

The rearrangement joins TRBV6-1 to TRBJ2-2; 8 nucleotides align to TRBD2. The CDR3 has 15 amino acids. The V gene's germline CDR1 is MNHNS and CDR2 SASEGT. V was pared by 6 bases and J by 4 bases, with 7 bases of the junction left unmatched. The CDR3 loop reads CASSVSAGGTGELFF. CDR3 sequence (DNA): TGTGCCAGCAGCGTTTCGGCGGGAGGCACCGGGGAGCTGTTTTTT.

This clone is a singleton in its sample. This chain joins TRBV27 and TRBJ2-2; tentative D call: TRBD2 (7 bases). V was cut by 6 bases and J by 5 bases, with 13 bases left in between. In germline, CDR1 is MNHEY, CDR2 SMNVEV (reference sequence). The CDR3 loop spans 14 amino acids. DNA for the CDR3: TGTGCCAGCAGGTTACAGGGAGGGACCGGGGAGCTGTTTTTT. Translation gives CASRLQGGTGELFF.

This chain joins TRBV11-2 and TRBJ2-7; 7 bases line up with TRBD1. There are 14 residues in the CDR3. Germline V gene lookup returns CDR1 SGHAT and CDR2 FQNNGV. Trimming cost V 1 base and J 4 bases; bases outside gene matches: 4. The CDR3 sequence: CASSLVGRGYEQYF. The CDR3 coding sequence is TGTGCCAGCAGCTTAGTCGGCAGGGGGTACGAGCAGTACTTC. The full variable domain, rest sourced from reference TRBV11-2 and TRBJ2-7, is EAGVAQSPRYKIIEKRQSVAFWCNPISGHATLYWYQQILGQGPKLLIQFQNNGVVDDSQLPKDRFSAERLKGVDSTLKIQPAKLEDSAVYLCASSLVGRGYEQYFGPGTRLTVT.

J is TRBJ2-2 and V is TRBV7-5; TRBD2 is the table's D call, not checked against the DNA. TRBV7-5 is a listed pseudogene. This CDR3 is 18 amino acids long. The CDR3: CASSLVPSGRAPTGELFF. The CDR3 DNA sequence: TGTGCCAGCAGCTTAGTGCCCAGCGGGAGGGCCCCAACCGGGGAGCTGTTTTTT.

In DNA, the CDR3 is TGTGCCAGCAGCTTAAGGACAGGGGGCACAGATACGCAGTATTTT. This sequence encodes CASSLRTGGTDTQYF. The V call is TRBV7-2, the J call TRBJ2-3; TRBD1 matches at 9 bases. There are 15 residues in the CDR3. V shed 2 bases and J 1 base; nucleotides not matched to a gene: 1. From germline, CDR1 is SGHTA and CDR2 FQGNSA.

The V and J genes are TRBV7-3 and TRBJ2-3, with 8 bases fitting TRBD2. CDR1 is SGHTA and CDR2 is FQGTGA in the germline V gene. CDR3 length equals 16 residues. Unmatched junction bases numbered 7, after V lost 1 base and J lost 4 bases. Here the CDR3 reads CASSLIGGGRSDTQYF. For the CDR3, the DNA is TGTGCCAGCAGCTTAATCGGCGGGGGGAGGTCAGATACGCAGTATTTT.

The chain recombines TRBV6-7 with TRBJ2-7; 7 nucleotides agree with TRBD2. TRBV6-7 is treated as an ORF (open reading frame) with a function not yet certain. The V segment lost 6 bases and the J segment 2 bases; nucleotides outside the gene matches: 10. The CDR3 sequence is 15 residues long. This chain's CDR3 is CASSRSTAGAYEQYF. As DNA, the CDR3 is TGTGCCAGCAGCCGCTCAACGGCGGGAGCCTACGAGCAGTACTTC.

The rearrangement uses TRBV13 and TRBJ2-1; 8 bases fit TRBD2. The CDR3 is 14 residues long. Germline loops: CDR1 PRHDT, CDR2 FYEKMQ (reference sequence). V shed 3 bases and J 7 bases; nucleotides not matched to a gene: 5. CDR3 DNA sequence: TGTGCCAGCAGCTTCCTCCCGGGGGGGAATGAGCAGTTCTTC. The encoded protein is CASSFLPGGNEQFF.

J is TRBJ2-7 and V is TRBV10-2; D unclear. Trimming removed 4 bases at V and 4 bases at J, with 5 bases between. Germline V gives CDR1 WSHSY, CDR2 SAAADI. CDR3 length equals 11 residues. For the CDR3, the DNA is TGCGCCAGCAGTGTAGGTTACGAGCAGTACTTC. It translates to CASSVGYEQYF.

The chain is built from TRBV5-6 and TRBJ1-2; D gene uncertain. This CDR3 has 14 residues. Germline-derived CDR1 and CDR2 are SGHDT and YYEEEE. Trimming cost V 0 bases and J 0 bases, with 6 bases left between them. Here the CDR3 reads CASSLGDSNYGYTF. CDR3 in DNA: TGTGCCAGCAGCTTGGGGGATTCTAACTATGGCTACACCTTC. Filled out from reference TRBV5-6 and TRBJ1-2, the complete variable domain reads DAGVTQSPTHLIKTRGQQVTLRCSPKSGHDTVSWYQQALGQGPQFIFQYYEEEERQRGNFPDRFSGHQFPNYSSELNVNALLLGDSALYLCASSLGDSNYGYTFGSGTRLTVV.